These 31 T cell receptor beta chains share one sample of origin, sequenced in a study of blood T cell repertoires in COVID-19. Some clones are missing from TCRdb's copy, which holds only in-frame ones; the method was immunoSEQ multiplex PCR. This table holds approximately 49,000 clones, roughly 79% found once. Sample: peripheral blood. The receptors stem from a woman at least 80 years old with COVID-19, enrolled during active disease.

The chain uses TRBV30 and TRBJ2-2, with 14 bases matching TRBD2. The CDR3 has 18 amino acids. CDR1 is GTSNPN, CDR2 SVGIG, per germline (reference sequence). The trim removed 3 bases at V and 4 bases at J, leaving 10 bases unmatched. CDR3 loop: CAWSGGTSGSLGTGELFF. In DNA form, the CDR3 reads TGTGCCTGGAGCGGAGGGACTAGCGGGAGCTTGGGCACCGGGGAGCTGTTTTTT.

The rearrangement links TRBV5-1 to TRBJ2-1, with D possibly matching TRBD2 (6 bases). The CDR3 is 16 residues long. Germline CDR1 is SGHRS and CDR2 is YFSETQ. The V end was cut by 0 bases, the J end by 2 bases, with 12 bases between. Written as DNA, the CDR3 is TGCGCCAGCAGCTTGGGTACTAGCCCTCCCTACAATGAGCAGTTCTTC. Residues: CASSLGTSPPYNEQFF.

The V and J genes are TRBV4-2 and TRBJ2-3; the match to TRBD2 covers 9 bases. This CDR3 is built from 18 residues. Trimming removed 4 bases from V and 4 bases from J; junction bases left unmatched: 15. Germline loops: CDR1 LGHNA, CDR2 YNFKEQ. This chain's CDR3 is CASSRNIIRREGPDTQYF. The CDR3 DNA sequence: TGTGCCAGCAGCCGAAATATTATTCGGCGGGAGGGTCCAGATACGCAGTATTTT.

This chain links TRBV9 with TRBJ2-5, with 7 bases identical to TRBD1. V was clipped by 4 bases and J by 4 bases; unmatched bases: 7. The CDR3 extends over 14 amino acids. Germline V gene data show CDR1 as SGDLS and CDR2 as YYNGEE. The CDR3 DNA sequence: TGTGCCAGCAGCTTCACAGGGGCCGCAGAGACCCAGTACTTC. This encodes CASSFTGAAETQYF.

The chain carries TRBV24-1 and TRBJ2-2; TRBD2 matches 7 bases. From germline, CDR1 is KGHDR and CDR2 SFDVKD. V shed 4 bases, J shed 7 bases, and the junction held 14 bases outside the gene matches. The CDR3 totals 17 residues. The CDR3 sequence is CATSDAGTTLRSGELFF. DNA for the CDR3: TGTGCCACCAGTGACGCCGGGACTACCCTCCGGAGCGGGGAGCTGTTTTTT.

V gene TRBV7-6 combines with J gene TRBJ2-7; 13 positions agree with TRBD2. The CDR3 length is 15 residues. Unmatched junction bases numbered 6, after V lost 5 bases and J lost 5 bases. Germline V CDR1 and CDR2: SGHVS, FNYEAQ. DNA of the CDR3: TGTGCCAGCAGCACAACTAGCGGGAGGGCCGACGAGCAGTACTTC. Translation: CASSTTSGRADEQYF.

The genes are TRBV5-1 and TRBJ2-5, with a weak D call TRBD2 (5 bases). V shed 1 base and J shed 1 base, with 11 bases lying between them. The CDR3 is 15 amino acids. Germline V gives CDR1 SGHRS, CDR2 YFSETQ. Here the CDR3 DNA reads TGCGCCAGCAGCTTGTACGGGATCCCCCAAGAGACCCAGTACTTC. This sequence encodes CASSLYGIPQETQYF.

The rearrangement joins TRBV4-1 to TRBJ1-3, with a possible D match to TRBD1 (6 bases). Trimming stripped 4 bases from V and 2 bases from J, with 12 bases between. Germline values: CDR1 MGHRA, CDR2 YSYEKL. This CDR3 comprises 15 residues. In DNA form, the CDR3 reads TGCGCCAGCAGCCCTTACAGGGAAACTGGAAACACCATATATTTT. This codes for CASSPYRETGNTIYF.

The CDR3 DNA reads TGTGCCAGCTCGATGATAGCGGGGGGCTCCTACAATGAGCAGTTCTTC. Its translation is CASSMIAGGSYNEQFF. V usage is TRBV18 and J usage is TRBJ2-1; 10 bases fit TRBD2. The V and J ends lost 6 bases and 0 bases, in that order; junction bases with no gene match: 5. This CDR3 comprises 16 residues. CDR1 is KGHSH, CDR2 LQKENI, per germline.

The CDR3 sequence is CASGPGQTYEQYF. The DNA of the CDR3 is TGTGCCAGCGGGCCGGGACAGACCTACGAGCAGTACTTC. The V gene is TRBV27, the J gene TRBJ2-7; 7 bases fit TRBD1. V lost 8 bases to trimming and J lost 2 bases; unmatched junction nucleotides: 6. CDR1 is MNHEY, CDR2 SMNVEV, per germline (reference sequence). The CDR3 is 13 residues long.

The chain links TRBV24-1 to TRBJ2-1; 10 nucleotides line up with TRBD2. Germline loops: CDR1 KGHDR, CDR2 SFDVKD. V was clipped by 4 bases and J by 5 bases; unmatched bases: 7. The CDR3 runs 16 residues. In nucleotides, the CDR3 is TGTGCCACCAGTGACTCGGTAGCGGGAGGCCACAATGAGCAGTTCTTC. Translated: CATSDSVAGGHNEQFF.

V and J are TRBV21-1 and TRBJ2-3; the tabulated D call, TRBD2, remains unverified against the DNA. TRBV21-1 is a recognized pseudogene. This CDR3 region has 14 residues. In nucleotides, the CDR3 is TGTGCCAGCAGCAAAGACGAGAGCACAGATACGCAGTATTTT. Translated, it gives CASSKDESTDTQYF.

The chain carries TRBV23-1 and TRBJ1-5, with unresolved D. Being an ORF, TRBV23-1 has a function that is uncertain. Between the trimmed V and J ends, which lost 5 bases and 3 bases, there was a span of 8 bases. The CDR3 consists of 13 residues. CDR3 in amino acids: CASSGVDNQPQHF. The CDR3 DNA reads TGCGCCAGCAGTGGAGTTGACAATCAGCCCCAGCATTTT.

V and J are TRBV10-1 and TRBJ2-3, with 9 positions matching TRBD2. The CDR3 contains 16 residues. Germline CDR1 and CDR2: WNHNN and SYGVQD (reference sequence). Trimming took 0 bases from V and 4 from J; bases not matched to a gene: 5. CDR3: CASSESLAGGADTQYF. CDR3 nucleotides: TGCGCCAGCAGTGAGTCGTTGGCGGGAGGGGCAGATACGCAGTATTTT.

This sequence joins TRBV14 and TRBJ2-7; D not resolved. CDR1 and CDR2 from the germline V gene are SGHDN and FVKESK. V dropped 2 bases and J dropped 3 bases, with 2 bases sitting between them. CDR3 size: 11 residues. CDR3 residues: CASSQLYEQYF. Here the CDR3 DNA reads TGTGCCAGCAGCCAACTCTACGAGCAGTACTTC.

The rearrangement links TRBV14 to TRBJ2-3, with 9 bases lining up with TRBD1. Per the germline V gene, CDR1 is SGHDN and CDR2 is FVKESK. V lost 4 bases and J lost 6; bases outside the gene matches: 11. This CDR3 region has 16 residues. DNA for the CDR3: TGTGCCAGCAGCCTGATGAGACAGGGGGTTTTGGATACGCAGTATTTT. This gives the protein CASSLMRQGVLDTQYF.

The CDR3 region has the DNA TGTGCTAGTGGTTTAAGCGCCGTAAACACCATATATTTT. This sequence encodes CASGLSAVNTIYF. The chain combines TRBV12-5 with TRBJ1-3; D is unresolved. The germline V and J ends were trimmed by 3 bases and 6 bases, with 9 bases remaining between them. This CDR3 has 13 residues. The germline gives CDR1 LGHNT, CDR2 FRNRAP.

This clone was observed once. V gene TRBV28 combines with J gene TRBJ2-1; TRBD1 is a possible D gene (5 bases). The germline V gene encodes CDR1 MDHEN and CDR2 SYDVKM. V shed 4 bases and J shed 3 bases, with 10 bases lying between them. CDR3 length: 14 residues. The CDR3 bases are TGTGCCAGCAGTTCAGGACACAGCTACAATGAGCAGTTCTTC. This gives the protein CASSSGHSYNEQFF.

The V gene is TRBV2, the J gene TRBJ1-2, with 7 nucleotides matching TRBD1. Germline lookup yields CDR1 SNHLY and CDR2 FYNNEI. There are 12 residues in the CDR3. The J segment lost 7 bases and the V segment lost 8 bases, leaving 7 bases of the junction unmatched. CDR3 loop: CASRDSSSGYTF. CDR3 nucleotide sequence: TGTGCCAGCCGGGACAGCTCTTCTGGCTACACCTTC.

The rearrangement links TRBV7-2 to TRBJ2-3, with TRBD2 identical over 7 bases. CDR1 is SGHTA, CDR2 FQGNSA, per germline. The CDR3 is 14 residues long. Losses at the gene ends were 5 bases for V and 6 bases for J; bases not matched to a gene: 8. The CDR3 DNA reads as TGTGCCAGCAGCACCGGGACTACACCCGATACGCAGTATTTT. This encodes CASSTGTTPDTQYF.

CDR3 sequence: CASSQQIPRRGAYGYTF. In DNA, the CDR3 is TGTGCCAGCAGCCAACAAATCCCCCGTCGGGGTGCCTATGGCTACACCTTC. The J gene is TRBJ1-2, the V gene TRBV14; unclear D gene. This CDR3 has 17 residues. Germline V gene lookup returns CDR1 SGHDN and CDR2 FVKESK. Deletions cut 2 bases from V and 4 bases from J, with 20 bases between.

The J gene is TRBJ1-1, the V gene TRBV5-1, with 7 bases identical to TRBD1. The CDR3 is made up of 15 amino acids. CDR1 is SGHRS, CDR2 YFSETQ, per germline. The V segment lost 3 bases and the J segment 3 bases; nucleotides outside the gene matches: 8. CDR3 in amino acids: CASSYLTGLDTEAFF. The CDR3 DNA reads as TGCGCCAGCAGCTACTTGACAGGGCTGGACACTGAAGCTTTCTTT.

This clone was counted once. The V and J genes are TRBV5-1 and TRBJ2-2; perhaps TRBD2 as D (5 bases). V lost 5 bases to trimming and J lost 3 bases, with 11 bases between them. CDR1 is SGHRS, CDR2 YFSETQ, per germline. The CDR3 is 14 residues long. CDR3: CASRLLGYTGELFF. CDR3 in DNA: TGCGCCAGCAGGTTACTAGGGTACACCGGGGAGCTGTTTTTT. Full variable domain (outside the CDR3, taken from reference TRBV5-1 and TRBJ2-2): KAGVTQTPRYLIKTRGQQVTLSCSPISGHRSVSWYQQTPGQGLQFLFEYFSETQRNKGNFPGRFSGRQFSNSRSEMNVSTLELGDSALYLCASRLLGYTGELFFGEGSRLTVL.

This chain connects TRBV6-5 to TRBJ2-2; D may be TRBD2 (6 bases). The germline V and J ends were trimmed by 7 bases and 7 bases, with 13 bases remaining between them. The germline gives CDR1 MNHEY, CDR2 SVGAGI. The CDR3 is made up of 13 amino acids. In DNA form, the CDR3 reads TGTGCCAGCACGCCTTGGAGGGACGGGGAGCTGTTTTTT. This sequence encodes CASTPWRDGELFF.

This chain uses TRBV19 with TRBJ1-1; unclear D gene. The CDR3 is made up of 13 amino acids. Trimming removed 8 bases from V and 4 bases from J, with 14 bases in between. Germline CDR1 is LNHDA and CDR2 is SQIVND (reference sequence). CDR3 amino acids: CASGLGAGTEAFF. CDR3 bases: TGTGCCAGTGGTCTGGGCGCAGGCACTGAAGCTTTCTTT.

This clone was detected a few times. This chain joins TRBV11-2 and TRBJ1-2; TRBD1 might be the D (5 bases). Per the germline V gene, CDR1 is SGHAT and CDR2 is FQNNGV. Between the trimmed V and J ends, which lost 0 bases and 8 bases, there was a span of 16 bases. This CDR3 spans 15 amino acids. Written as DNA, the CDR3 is TGTGCCAGCAGCTTAGACGCAGGGCCCGCTAACGGCTACACCTTC. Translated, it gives CASSLDAGPANGYTF.

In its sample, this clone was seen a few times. CDR3 bases: TGTGCCATCAGCCAGCTAGGTGTCGATAATGAGCAGTTCTTC. Its protein product is CAISQLGVDNEQFF. The J gene is TRBJ2-1, the V gene TRBV10-3; D not certain. CDR1 and CDR2 from the germline V gene are ENHRY and SYGVKD. This CDR3 is 14 amino acids long. Trimming stripped 6 bases from V and 7 bases from J, with 16 bases between.

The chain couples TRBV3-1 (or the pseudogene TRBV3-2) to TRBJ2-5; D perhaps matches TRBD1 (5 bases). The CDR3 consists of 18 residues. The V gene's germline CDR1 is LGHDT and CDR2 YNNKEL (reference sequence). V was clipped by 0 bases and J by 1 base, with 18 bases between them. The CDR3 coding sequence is TGTGCCAGCAGCCAAGATCTCGTTAATACAGGCCTCCAAGAGACCCAGTACTTC. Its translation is CASSQDLVNTGLQETQYF.

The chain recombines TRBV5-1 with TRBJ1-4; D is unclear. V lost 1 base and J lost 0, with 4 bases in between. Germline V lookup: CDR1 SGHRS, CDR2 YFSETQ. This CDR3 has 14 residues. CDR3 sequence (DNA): TGCGCCAGCAGCTTGACACCAACTAATGAAAAACTGTTTTTT. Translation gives CASSLTPTNEKLFF.

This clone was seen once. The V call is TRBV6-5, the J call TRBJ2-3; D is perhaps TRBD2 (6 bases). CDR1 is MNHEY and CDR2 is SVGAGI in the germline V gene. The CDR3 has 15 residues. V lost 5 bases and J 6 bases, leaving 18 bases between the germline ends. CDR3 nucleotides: TGTGCCAGCAGTACTGGGACTCTGTTGGCCGATACGCAGTATTTT. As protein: CASSTGTLLADTQYF.

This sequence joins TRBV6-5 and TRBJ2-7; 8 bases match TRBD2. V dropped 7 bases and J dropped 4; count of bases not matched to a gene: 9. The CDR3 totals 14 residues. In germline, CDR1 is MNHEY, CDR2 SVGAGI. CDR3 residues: CASKRGPGGYEQYF. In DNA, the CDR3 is TGTGCCAGCAAGAGAGGCCCGGGAGGGTACGAGCAGTACTTC.